A selection of T cell receptor beta chains follows, all from one sample in a study of a mutant IDH1 vaccine in newly diagnosed glioma. The data were produced by immunoSEQ multiplex PCR, yet TCRdb's version contains in-frame clones alone and is incomplete. The profile shows about 65,000 clones, roughly 81% of them singletons. No antigen has been identified for these receptors. This specimen was PBMCs, taken from a glioma patient whose treatment included an IDH1 peptide vaccine. The receptors were gathered from a man aged 30-40 years with glioma. The CDR3 runs from the conserved cysteine through the conserved F or W. Each record gives: CDR3 protein, V gene, D gene, clone size. The D gene is left open where the match is weak. Size is stated for part of the rows, as once, few or many counts, or as a class when the clone is expanded.

CASTHLPGQGSGANVLTF | TRBV19 | TRBD1 | -
CASSQEFASGARADTQYF | TRBV4-1 | TRBD2 | once
CASSMYTEAFF | TRBV28 | - | few
CASRLQGLDTGELFF | TRBV5-5 | - | -
CASSYGTALMNTEAFF | TRBV5-6 | TRBD1 | -
CASSLERGPMDNSPLHF | TRBV5-1 | - | few
CASRGILAGGSYEQYF | TRBV28 | TRBD2 | -
CASSLGVVNNSPLHF | TRBV11-2 | - | once
CASSELLSKGGGEQFF | TRBV10-1 | - | -
CASSQDLLGFRREKQFF | TRBV14 | - | -
CASTSLQGYEAFF | TRBV5-1 | - | few
CASSFSGNTEAFF | TRBV28 | - | -
CSGGTPGNTEAFF | TRBV29-1 | - | -
CASSFIHRDYSTDTQYF | TRBV5-8 | - | few
CASSRGGVQETQYF | TRBV11-2 | TRBD2 | once
CASSMGGLNQPQHF | TRBV19 | - | once
CASSQYTGGGNQPQHF | TRBV19 | TRBD1 | once
CASSGDRGRAQHF | TRBV27 | TRBD1 | -
CASSYRRGQNNYGYTF | TRBV6-5 | TRBD1 | -
CASSRQVPYGYTF | TRBV28 | - | once
CASSQQTATGNTIYF | TRBV4-2 | - | -
CASSLAHGQPSYEQYF | TRBV5-1 | - | -
CASSIQGFQYF | TRBV19 | - | -
CASSLGTGLQETQYF | TRBV5-1 | TRBD1 | few
CASSPRTINPEAFF | TRBV18 | - | -
CASNSGPPAGGTEAFF | TRBV19 | TRBD1 | -
CASELTGIRNSPLHF | TRBV2 | - | -
CASRAGTDNYEQYF | TRBV6-1 | TRBD1 | -
CASRKVGTFPSNNYGYTF | TRBV2 | - | -
CASSPSGYTGELFF | TRBV18 | TRBD2 | -
CASSSGTSFVEQFF | TRBV5-4 | TRBD2 | -
CASSLAKGQGSSEQYF | TRBV7-2 | TRBD1 | -
CATKGRGAKGSEQFF | TRBV11-2 | - | -
CASSPRVRSSGNTIYF | TRBV7-2 | - | -
CASSERSIYVDEQFF | TRBV2 | - | once
CASINYSGNTIYF | TRBV6-5 | - | once
CASSLQGGPEAFF | TRBV7-2 | - | -
CASSVDFGLTGEQYF | TRBV9 | - | -
CASSFSGSGEKLFF | TRBV28 | - | -
CASSDDREGADTQYF | TRBV7-8 | - | -
CASSPNMRGNQPQHF | TRBV18 | - | -
CASSLRLADNEQFF | TRBV5-1 | TRBD2 | -